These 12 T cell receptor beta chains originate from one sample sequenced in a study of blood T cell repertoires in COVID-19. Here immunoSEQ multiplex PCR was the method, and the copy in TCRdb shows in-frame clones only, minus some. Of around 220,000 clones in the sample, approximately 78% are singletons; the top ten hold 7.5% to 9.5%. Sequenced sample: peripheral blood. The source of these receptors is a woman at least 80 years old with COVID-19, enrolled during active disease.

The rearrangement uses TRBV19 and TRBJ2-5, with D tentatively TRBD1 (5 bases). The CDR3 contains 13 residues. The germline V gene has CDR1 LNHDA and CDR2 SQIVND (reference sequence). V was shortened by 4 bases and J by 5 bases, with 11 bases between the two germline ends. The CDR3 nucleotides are TGTGCCAGTAGTAACCAGGGTCAGGAGACCCAGTACTTC. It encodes CASSNQGQETQYF.

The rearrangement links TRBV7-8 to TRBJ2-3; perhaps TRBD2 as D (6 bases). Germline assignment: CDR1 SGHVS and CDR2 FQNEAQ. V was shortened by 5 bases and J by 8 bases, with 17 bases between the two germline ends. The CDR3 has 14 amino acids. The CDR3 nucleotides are TGTGCCAGCAGCCCCGGGACTGCGGCGGGTACGCAGTATTTT. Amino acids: CASSPGTAAGTQYF.

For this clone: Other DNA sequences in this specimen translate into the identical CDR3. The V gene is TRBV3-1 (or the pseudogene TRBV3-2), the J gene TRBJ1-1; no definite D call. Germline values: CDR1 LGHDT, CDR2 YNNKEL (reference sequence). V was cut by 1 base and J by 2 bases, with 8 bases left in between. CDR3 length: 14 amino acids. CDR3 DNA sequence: TGTGCCAGCAGCCAAGGTACAGCTAACACTGAAGCTTTCTTT. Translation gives CASSQGTANTEAFF.

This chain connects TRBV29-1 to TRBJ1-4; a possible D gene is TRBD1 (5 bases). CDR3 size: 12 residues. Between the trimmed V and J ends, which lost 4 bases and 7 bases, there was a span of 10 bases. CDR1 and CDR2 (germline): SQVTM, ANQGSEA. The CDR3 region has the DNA TGCAGCGTTGCCGGGGGGGGTGAAAAACTGTTTTTT. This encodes CSVAGGGEKLFF.

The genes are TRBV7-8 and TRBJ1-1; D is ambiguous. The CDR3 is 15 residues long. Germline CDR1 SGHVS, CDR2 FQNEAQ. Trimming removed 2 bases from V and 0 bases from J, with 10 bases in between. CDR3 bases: TGTGCCAGCAGCTTATTAGGACTGCTGAACACTGAAGCTTTCTTT. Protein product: CASSLLGLLNTEAFF.

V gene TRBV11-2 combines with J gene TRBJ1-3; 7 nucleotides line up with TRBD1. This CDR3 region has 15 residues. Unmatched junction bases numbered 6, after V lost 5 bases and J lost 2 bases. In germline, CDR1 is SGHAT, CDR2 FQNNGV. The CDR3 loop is CASSPRTGTGNTIYF. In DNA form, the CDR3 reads TGTGCCAGCAGCCCGCGGACAGGTACTGGAAACACCATATATTTT.

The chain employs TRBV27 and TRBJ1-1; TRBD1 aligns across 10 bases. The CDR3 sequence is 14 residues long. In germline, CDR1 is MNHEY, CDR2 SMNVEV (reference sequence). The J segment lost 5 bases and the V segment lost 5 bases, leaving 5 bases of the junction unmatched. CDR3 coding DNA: TGTGCCAGCAGTACAGGACAGGGGGGGACTGAAGCTTTCTTT. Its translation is CASSTGQGGTEAFF.

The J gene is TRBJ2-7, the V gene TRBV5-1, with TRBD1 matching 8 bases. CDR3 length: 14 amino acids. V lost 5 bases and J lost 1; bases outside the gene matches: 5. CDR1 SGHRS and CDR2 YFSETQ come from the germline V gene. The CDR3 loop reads CASRPGQDSYEQYF. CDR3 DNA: TGCGCCAGCAGGCCGGGACAGGATTCCTACGAGCAGTACTTC.

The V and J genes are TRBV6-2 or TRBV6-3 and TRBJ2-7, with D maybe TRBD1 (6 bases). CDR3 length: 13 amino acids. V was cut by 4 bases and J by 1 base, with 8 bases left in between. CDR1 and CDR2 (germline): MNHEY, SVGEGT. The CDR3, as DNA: TGTGCCAGCAGTTTTGGACAGTCCTACGAGCAGTACTTC. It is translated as CASSFGQSYEQYF.

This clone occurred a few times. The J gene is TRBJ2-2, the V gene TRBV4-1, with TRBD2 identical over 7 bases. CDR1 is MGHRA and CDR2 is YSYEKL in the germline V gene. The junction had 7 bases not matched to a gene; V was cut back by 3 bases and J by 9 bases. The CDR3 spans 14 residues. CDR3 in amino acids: CASSQGLPNRELFF. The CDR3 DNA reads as TGCGCCAGCAGCCAGGGACTACCTAACCGGGAGCTGTTTTTT.

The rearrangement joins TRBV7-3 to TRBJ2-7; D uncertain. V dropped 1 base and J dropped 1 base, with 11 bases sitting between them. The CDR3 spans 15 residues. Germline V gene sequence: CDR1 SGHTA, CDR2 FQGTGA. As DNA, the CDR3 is TGTGCCAGCAGCTTAAGAGGTGGTTCTTCCTACGAGCAGTACTTC. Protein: CASSLRGGSSYEQYF.

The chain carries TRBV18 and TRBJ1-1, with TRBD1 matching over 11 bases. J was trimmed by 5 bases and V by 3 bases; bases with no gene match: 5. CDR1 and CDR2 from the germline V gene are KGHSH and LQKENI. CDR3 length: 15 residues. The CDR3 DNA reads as TGTGCCAGCTCACCCTTGGGGACAGGGGGAACTGAAGCTTTCTTT. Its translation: CASSPLGTGGTEAFF.